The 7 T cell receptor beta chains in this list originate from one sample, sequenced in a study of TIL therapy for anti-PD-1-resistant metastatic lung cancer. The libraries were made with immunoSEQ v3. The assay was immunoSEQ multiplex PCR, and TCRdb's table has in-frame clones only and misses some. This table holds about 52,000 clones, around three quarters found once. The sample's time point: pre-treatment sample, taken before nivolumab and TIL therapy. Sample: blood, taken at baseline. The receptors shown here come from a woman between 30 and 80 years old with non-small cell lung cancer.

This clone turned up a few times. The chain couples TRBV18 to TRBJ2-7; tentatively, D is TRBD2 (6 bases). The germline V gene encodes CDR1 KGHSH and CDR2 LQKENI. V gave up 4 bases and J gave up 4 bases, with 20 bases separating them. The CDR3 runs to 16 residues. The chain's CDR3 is CASSLSSGGGVYEQYF. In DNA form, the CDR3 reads TGTGCCAGCTCACTCAGCTCCGGCGGAGGGGTATACGAGCAGTACTTC.

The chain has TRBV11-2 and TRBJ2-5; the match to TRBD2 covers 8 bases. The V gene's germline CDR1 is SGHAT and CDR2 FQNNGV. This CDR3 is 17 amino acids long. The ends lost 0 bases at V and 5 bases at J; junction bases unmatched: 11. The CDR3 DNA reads TGTGCCAGCAGCTTAGATCCCCGGGGGGGCTCCCGGGAGACCCAGTACTTC. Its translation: CASSLDPRGGSRETQYF.

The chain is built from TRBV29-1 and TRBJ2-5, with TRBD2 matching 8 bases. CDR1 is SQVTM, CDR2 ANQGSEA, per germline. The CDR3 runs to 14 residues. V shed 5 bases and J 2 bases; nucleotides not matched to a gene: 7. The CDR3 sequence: CSVSGLAQQETQYF. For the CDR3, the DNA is TGCAGCGTTTCCGGACTAGCACAGCAAGAGACCCAGTACTTC.

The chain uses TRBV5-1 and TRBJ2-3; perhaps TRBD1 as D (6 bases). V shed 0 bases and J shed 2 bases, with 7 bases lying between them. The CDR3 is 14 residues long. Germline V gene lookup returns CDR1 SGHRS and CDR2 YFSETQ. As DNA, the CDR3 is TGCGCCAGCAGCTTGGGACAGGTCACAGATACGCAGTATTTT. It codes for CASSLGQVTDTQYF.

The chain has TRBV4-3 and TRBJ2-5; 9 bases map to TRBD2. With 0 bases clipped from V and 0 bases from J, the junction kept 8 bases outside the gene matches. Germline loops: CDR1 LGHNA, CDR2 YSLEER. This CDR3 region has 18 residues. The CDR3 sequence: CASSQDVAGAGHQETQYF. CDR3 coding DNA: TGCGCCAGCAGCCAAGACGTAGCGGGGGCCGGCCACCAAGAGACCCAGTACTTC.

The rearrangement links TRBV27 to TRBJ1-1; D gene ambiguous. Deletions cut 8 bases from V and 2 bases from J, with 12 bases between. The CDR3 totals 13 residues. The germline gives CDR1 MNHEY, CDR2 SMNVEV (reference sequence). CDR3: CASRLDLNTEAFF. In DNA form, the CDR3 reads TGTGCCAGCCGACTGGACCTTAACACTGAAGCTTTCTTT.

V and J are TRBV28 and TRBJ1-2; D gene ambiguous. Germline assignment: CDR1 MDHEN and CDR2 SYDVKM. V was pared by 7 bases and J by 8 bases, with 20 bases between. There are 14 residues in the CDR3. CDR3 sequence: CASNRQYSTRGYTF. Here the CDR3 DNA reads TGTGCCAGCAACCGTCAGTATTCGACGCGGGGCTACACCTTC.